This entry concerns a single T cell receptor beta chain. Source study methods: Reference gene primer amplification yielded estimated nucleated cell counts. Generated by immunoSEQ multiplex PCR, the TCRdb table keeps only in-frame clones and is missing some. The V and J calls and clone size are taken from that table; D and trimming were inferred from the DNA. In the table there are about 130,000 clones, about 85% of which are singletons. The data derive from a study of blood T cell repertoires in COVID-19. Overall study: Sites across the United States, Italy and Spain contributed samples from acute and convalescent COVID-19. T cells, B-cell-depleted T cells, or PBMCs supplied cDNA or gDNA.

Sequencing input: peripheral blood. The receptor comes from a human donor in a cohort sampled during active COVID-19.

The DNA for the CDR3 is TGTGCCAGCAGCCTGACAGGGAACACTGAAGCTTTCTTT. Its translation is CASSLTGNTEAFF. The chain combines TRBV5-5 with TRBJ1-1; D may be TRBD1 (6 bases). Germline V lookup: CDR1 SGHKS, CDR2 YYEKEE (reference sequence). The CDR3 covers 13 residues. Trimming took off 4 bases at V and 1 base at J, with 8 bases between the two ends.